What follows are 8 T cell receptor beta chains derived from one specimen sequenced in a study of shared clonotypes between healthy human individuals. Sequencing used immunoSEQ multiplex PCR; TCRdb keeps in-frame clones, though not all of them. The profile shows about 2.4 million clones, 80% to 95% of them singletons. Sequencing was performed on naive CD4+ T cells from PBMCs. Subset defined: CD45RA+ positively selected. These receptors all come from a man between 18 and 35 years old in good health. Some clones in this sample may be carry-over from other donors' samples.

A remark on this clone: The same CDR3 arises from other DNA sequences in this sample as well. The rearrangement links TRBV5-1 to TRBJ2-3; D remains unclear. The CDR3 is 14 residues long. The V gene lost 4 bases and the J gene lost 6 bases, with 15 bases spanning the gap. CDR1 and CDR2 (germline): SGHRS, YFSETQ. CDR3 protein: CASSLPLRPDTQYF. As DNA, the CDR3 is TGCGCCAGCAGCCTCCCCTTGAGGCCGGATACGCAGTATTTT.

The CDR3 loop is CASSELVGPGSGNEQFF. The CDR3 DNA sequence: TGTGCCAGCAGTGAATTAGTGGGACCGGGGAGCGGCAATGAGCAGTTCTTC. The V and J genes are TRBV2 and TRBJ2-1; D assignment may be TRBD1 or TRBD2 (5 bases each). The V end was cut by 2 bases, the J end by 6 bases, with 20 bases between. CDR1 is SNHLY and CDR2 is FYNNEI in the germline V gene. CDR3 length: 17 amino acids.

This clone showed up just once. The V gene is TRBV6-1, the J gene TRBJ1-3; the D is unclear. CDR3 size: 16 residues. The V gene lost 3 bases and the J gene lost 0 bases, with 12 bases spanning the gap. Germline CDR1 and CDR2: MNHNS and SASEGT. This CDR3 reads CASSETRRYSGNTIYF. The CDR3 region has the DNA TGTGCCAGCAGTGAGACCCGTAGGTACTCTGGAAACACCATATATTTT.

For this clone: At the DNA level, this CDR3 is encoded by other sequences in the same sample as well. The chain combines TRBV5-4 with TRBJ2-1, with 7 bases fitting TRBD2. This CDR3 is built from 15 residues. V gave up 1 base and J gave up 2 bases; unmatched junction bases: 3. Germline lookup yields CDR1 SGHNT and CDR2 YYREEE (reference sequence). The CDR3 region is CASSLLAAPYNEQFF. CDR3 DNA: TGTGCCAGCAGCTTGCTAGCGGCGCCCTACAATGAGCAGTTCTTC.

V usage is TRBV5-4 and J usage is TRBJ2-7; D remains unclear. V lost 6 bases, J lost 3 bases, and 13 bases lay in between. This CDR3 is built from 13 residues. CDR1 is SGHNT and CDR2 is YYREEE in the germline V gene (reference sequence). CDR3 DNA: TGTGCCAGCAATCAGGCCGGGTTCTACGAGCAGTACTTC. It encodes CASNQAGFYEQYF.

The chain joins TRBV6-1 to TRBJ2-1; TRBD1 aligns across 9 bases. Germline V gene data show CDR1 as MNHNS and CDR2 as SASEGT. The junction had 15 bases not matched to a gene; V was cut back by 4 bases and J by 8 bases. The CDR3 covers 17 residues. The CDR3 sequence is CASSGRWGTGLVDEQFF. In nucleotides, the CDR3 is TGTGCCAGCAGTGGACGCTGGGGGACAGGGTTAGTCGATGAGCAGTTCTTC.

This rearrangement joins TRBV29-1 to TRBJ2-6; 9 bases fit TRBD1. The germline CDR1 and CDR2 sequences are SQVTM and ANQGSEA. V trimming: 4 bases; J trimming: 4 bases; junction bases outside the gene matches: 11. This CDR3 is built from 17 residues. CDR3 in DNA: TGCAGCGTTGTGATTGGGACAGGGTACTCCGGGGCCAACGTCCTGACTTTC. Translation: CSVVIGTGYSGANVLTF.

The chain joins TRBV5-4 to TRBJ2-7; D remains ambiguous. Trimming took off 10 bases at V and 1 base at J, with 15 bases between the two ends. The CDR3 loop spans 13 amino acids. The germline V gene encodes CDR1 SGHNT and CDR2 YYREEE (reference sequence). The CDR3 protein is CAVTRPLSYEQYF. The CDR3, as DNA: TGTGCCGTCACAAGGCCCTTATCCTACGAGCAGTACTTC. The variable domain in full, with the rest retrieved from reference TRBV5-4 and TRBJ2-7, is ETGVTQSPTHLIKTRGQQVTLRCSSQSGHNTVSWYQQALGQGPQFIFQYYREEENGRGNFPPRFSGLQFPNYSSELNVNALELDDSALYLCAVTRPLSYEQYFGPGTRLTVT.